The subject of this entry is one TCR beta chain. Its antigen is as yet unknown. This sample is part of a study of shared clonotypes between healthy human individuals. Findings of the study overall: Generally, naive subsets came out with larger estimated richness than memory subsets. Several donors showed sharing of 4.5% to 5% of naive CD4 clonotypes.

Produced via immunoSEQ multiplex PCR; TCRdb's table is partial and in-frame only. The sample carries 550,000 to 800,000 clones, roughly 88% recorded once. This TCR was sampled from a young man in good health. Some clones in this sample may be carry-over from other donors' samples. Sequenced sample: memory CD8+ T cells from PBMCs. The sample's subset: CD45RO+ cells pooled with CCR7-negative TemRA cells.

In nucleotides, the CDR3 is TGTGCCAGTATGGGTTCCGGACAGGGGGCAATAAATGAAAAACTGTTTTTT. Translating it yields CASMGSGQGAINEKLFF. The chain employs TRBV19 and TRBJ1-4, with 11 bases that match TRBD1. Per germline, CDR1 LNHDA and CDR2 SQIVND (reference sequence). The CDR3 is 17 residues long. The V gene end was trimmed by 7 bases and the J gene end by 5 bases; junction bases not matched to a gene: 12.